Here is one TCR beta chain with its context. This clone showed up just a few times. It lacks a known antigen. Base qualities are not provided; no much larger clone lies one nucleotide away. The cohort was made up of 500 to 850 healthy bone marrow donors. At the time of sampling, every cohort member was nominally healthy, though immune exposures that went unrecorded were likely present. The donor was CMV seropositive and belonged to the group of about 290 seropositive cohort members. A peripheral blood sample was provided by each donor, and peripheral blood mononuclear cells were used for TCR beta sequencing. The Qiagen DNeasy Blood Extraction Kit was used to extract genomic DNA from the blood cell samples. Sequences SQVTM (CDR1) and ANQGSEA (CDR2) are obtained from the germline V gene. The CDR3 starts with the cysteine, ends with the phenylalanine, and has 13 residues. The sequence is cut down to CDR3 DNA, 39 bases in frame from base 1. Germline trimming: 7 bases from V, 8 bases from J; junction bases outside gene matches: 12.

The record originates from a study of cytomegalovirus exposure and HLA in healthy donors (dated by TCRdb to about 2017). Turning to the overall study: In an earlier analysis of fewer than 750 of the donors, around 300 Gb of sequence data and 95 million to 130 million unique TCR beta sequences from roughly 190 million T cells were reported. Genome-wide SNP genotypes for about 60% of the 666 donors were used in a later genetic analysis, which treated that subset as a discovery cohort. Class I and class II HLA loci were covered by the typing at four-digit resolution. A handful of DR-DQ haplotypes were handled as single units for association and clustering because linkage in the cohort was strong. The study aimed to test whether cataloging public T cell receptors could reveal signatures of past pathogen exposure. Using immunosequencing, the study profiled T cell repertoires from about 650 subjects and related those repertoires to cytomegalovirus serostatus. To study patterns of TCR occurrence, a later analysis re-analyzed previously published TCR beta repertoires from 650 to 750 donors and added high-resolution HLA genotyping. In addition to the first cohort of around 670 subjects, a separate validation cohort of 120 different subjects was used. Of the 300 to 500 genotyped donors, approximately 80% were placed in the genetic ancestry cluster associated with self-reported Caucasian donors. Rather than drawing on any new phenotypic data, the later analysis identified candidate immune exposures from TCR beta sequences and the way those sequences occurred across donors. Typing coverage varied by locus: roughly 629-630 donors for A, B, C, DRB1 and DQB1; around 560 for DQA1; about 600 for DPA1; roughly 450 for DPB1. An earlier analysis of several hundred of the donors applied high-throughput TCR beta sequencing to assess whether each TCR beta V gene segment acted as functional or pseudogenic. On average, approximately 250,000 unique TCR beta nucleotide sequences were sequenced per donor among 300 to 500 genotyped donors of the cohort, with approximately 18% of those sequences being non-productive. The study combined high-throughput TCR immunosequencing, statistical association of individual TCRs with disease status, and machine learning to predict cytomegalovirus infection status. Roughly 310 gigabases of sequencing data and 70 million to 100 million unique TCR sequences were included in an early release covering several hundred HLA-typed donors. Alongside the repertoire data, information on donor age, sex, ethnicity and CMV serostatus was compiled. Every repertoire in the discovery cohort had been generated on one and the same sequencing platform.

Library creation used the immunoSEQ multiplex PCR assay. For the multiplex PCR, a mixture combining 60 forward primers for TCR Vbeta segments and 13 reverse primers for TCR Jbeta segments was used. Amplification of the CDR3 region of rearranged TCR beta genes was performed with a multiplex PCR assay on genomic DNA. Amplified TCR beta libraries were sequenced as 87-base-pair reads on the Illumina HiSeq System. In the authors' own workflow: A later analysis counted 75 million to 100 million unique TCR beta chains across the 666 repertoires, and around 9.9 million of these chains were shared by at least two donors. Raw reads were error-corrected and collapsed into unique sequences by a nearest-neighbor algorithm in which closely related sequences were merged to remove PCR and sequencing errors. To assign V, D and J gene segments, CDR3 sequences were aligned to IMGT reference sequences. For a sequence to be retained, at least a six-nucleotide match to both a V gene segment and a J gene segment was required. Rearrangements were called productive when the CDR3 lacked stop codons and stayed in frame with V and J; all others were non-productive. Following IMGT convention, CDR3 was defined as the stretch from the second conserved V-encoded cysteine up to the conserved J-encoded phenylalanine. In an earlier analysis of around 600 of the donors, sequences lacking an unambiguous match to a single V gene segment were excluded. An earlier analysis of under 750 of the donors called V segments functional above 56.7% productive rearrangements and segregating when the between-donor standard deviation exceeded 5%. To diagnose cytomegalovirus status from the catalog of TCR beta chain sequences, a statistical classification framework was built. V and J gene assignment, in a later analysis, came from comparing TCR nucleotide sequences with IMGT/GENE-DB human TR gene sequences. Using the TCRdist pipeline, a later analysis assigned CDR3 sequences along with most-parsimonious VDJ recombination scenarios. A later analysis defined each TCR beta chain by its CDR3 amino acid sequence plus V-gene family, and excluded reads lacking a unique V-gene family. A later analysis removed 592 highly shared, low-generation-probability nucleotide sequences to deal with suspected cross-contamination and a sequencing artifact. A later analysis calculated a clonal expansion index for each public chain from normalized within-repertoire ranks of inferred template counts. In a later analysis, generation probabilities were computed with a VDJ recombination model fitted to out-of-frame rearrangements, and the resulting probabilities were checked against IGoR. Hypergeometric tests were used in a later analysis to score TCR-TCR, TCR-HLA and TCR-CMV co-occurrence, with a repertoire-size bias correction applied to the TCR pairs. In a later analysis, false discovery rates were estimated by permuting HLA or CMV assignments 20 times. A later analysis grouped co-occurring TCRs with DBSCAN, adding TCRdist sequence similarity when clustering within HLA-allele-positive subsets. Repertoires with fewer than 30,000 or more than 120,000 public chains, plus five repertoires with anomalous nucleotide sharing, were excluded from co-occurrence clustering. The clones in this table, taken by TCRdb from immuneACCESS, are in-frame only. Not every clone is retained; where verified, under half of the shortfall comes from an unresolved V gene, and the cause of the rest is unknown. The V and J calls and clone size come from that table; D and trimming were worked out from the DNA. This sample comprises about 97,000 clones, roughly 9.4% of them detected only once. The top ten clonotypes cover approximately 5.1% of the sample.

Overall study outcomes, separate from this receptor: Compared with the approximately 670-donor mean, donors in an Asian-associated ancestry cluster had fewer N-insertions in productive TCRs, according to a later genetic analysis. According to a later analysis, TCR association rates differed among HLA loci, with DRB1 alleles showing the most associated TCRs and HLA-C alleles showing the fewest. Because the 87-base-pair reads could not distinguish some IMGT-functional V segments, including TRBV6-2 and TRBV6-3, those segments were excluded. Most CMV-associated TCR beta chains appeared to be HLA-restricted in a later analysis, and the HLA associations seemed to be driven largely by CMV exposure. In a later genetic analysis, a missense DCLRE1C variant was associated with V-gene and J-gene trimming of TCR beta chains, and the association was replicated in an independent cohort. A further reported finding was that TCR beta sequences accurately predicted the HLA-A and HLA-B alleles for most subjects in the first cohort. Because counts were too low, 15 to 20 rarely observed V segments, including chromosome 9 orphons, were excluded from the earlier analysis of about 500 of the donors. When HLA alleles, especially DR and DQ, strongly co-occurred, TCR associations were difficult to assign to individual alleles. Linkage disequilibrium might explain the correlated functional status among segregating V segments, but an unknown experimental factor could not be excluded. Most TCR sequences were seen in very few donors, while some public TCRs were found in many individuals. The study gave a list of more than 150 TCR beta chains associated with cytomegalovirus. Roughly uniform sequencing depth across donors was assumed in presence/absence analyses, although this assumption may not hold. In a later analysis, HLA-associated TCR beta chains were found to be more clonally expanded and to have lower generation probabilities than equally common non-associated chains. Immune exposure information for the cohort was limited to CMV serostatus. Several of the top co-occurrence clusters appeared to be linked to parvovirus B19, influenza, CMV and Epstein-Barr virus, according to a later analysis. An earlier analysis of around 500 of the donors showed that most TCR beta V segments appeared in productive rearrangements either about 87% or about 30% of the time, which broadly matched IMGT annotations. In this cohort, only TCR beta chains were sequenced, and detectable features were limited by the absence of alpha or paired-chain data. According to the authors, the approach could potentially be generalized to other disease states and immunological phenotypes. A cluster of highly shared sequence variants was judged likely to represent a technical artifact of the sequencing pipeline. Cytomegalovirus status was reported to be diagnosed by the classifier with high specificity and sensitivity in both the original and validation cohorts. Specific HLA alleles were associated with about 17,000 TCR beta sequences at a false discovery rate of 0.05 in a later analysis. Because HLA typing was missing for some donors at each locus, association tests included only the typed subset. A few of the identified cytomegalovirus-associated TCR beta chains were confirmed in vitro to be specific for cytomegalovirus antigens.

This TCR came from a man over 45 in good health and CMV-seropositive. The sample taken for sequencing was PBMCs. The V gene is TRBV29-1 and the J gene is TRBJ1-2; TRBD1 agrees with 8 junctional bases. The CDR3 sequence is CSGGQGGGNGYTF. The base sequence is TGCAGCGGTGGACAGGGAGGAGGTAACGGCTACACCTTC.